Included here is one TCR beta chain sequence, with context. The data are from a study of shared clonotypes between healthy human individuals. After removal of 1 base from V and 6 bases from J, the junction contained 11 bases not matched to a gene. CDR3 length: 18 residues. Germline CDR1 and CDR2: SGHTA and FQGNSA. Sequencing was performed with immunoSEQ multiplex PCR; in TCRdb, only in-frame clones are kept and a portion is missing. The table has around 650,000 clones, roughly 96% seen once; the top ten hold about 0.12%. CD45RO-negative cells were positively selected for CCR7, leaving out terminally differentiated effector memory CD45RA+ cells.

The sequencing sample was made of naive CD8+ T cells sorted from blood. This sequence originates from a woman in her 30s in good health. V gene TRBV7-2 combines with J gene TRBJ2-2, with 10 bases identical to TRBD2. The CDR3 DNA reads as TGTGCCAGCAGCTTAGGTGGGGGAGCGGGAGGGCCCGCCGGGGAGCTGTTTTTT. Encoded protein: CASSLGGGAGGPAGELFF.